A single sample gave rise to the 32 T cell receptor beta chains below, sequenced in a study of blood T cell repertoires in COVID-19. Generated by immunoSEQ multiplex PCR, the TCRdb table keeps only in-frame clones and is missing some. The sample has about 150,000 clones, over 75% seen once. The specimen was peripheral blood. These receptor sequences come from a man between 70 and 80 years old who had recovered from COVID-19.

V is TRBV6-5 and J is TRBJ2-2; TRBD2 matches 12 bases. Germline CDR1 reads MNHEY; CDR2 reads SVGAGI. V lost 8 bases to trimming and J lost 6 bases; unmatched junction nucleotides: 7. The CDR3 sequence is 15 residues long. The CDR3 protein is CASDPSGRAPGELFF. CDR3 sequence (DNA): TGTGCCAGCGACCCTAGCGGGAGGGCCCCCGGGGAGCTGTTTTTT.

V is TRBV28 and J is TRBJ1-4, with D possibly TRBD1 on 6 matching bases. The V gene's germline CDR1 is MDHEN and CDR2 SYDVKM. Deletions cut 7 bases from V and 8 bases from J, with 14 bases between. The CDR3 has 13 residues. CDR3 sequence reads: CASTLGGGEKLFF. The CDR3 nucleotides are TGTGCCAGCACCCTCGGGGGGGGCGAAAAACTGTTTTTT.

The sample holds one count of this clone. V and J are TRBV5-1 and TRBJ2-3; 7 nucleotides agree with TRBD1. V gave up 4 bases and J gave up 0 bases; unmatched junction bases: 2. CDR1 and CDR2 (germline): SGHRS, YFSETQ. CDR3 length equals 14 residues. Here the CDR3 reads CASSPGQSTDTQYF. The CDR3 region has the DNA TGCGCCAGCAGCCCGGGACAGAGCACAGATACGCAGTATTTT.

The rearrangement uses TRBV6-2 or TRBV6-3 and TRBJ2-1, with 15 bases that match TRBD2. The V and J ends lost 4 bases and 7 bases, in that order; junction bases with no gene match: 5. The CDR3 contains 16 residues. CDR1 is MNHEY, CDR2 SVGEGT, per germline. The chain's CDR3 is CASSWTSGRARNEQFF. DNA for the CDR3: TGTGCCAGCAGTTGGACTAGCGGGAGGGCCAGGAATGAGCAGTTCTTC.

This chain connects TRBV6-5 to TRBJ2-7; 8 bases line up with TRBD1. The junction had 9 bases not matched to a gene; V was cut back by 3 bases and J by 2 bases. The CDR3 runs to 16 residues. Germline V lookup: CDR1 MNHEY, CDR2 SVGAGI. CDR3 sequence: CASSYIQGAHPYEQYF. Here the CDR3 DNA reads TGTGCCAGCAGTTATATCCAGGGGGCGCACCCCTACGAGCAGTACTTC.

The chain joins TRBV7-2 to TRBJ2-1, with TRBD2 matching 9 bases. V trimming: 5 bases; J trimming: 0 bases; junction bases outside the gene matches: 5. This CDR3 spans 16 amino acids. Germline V CDR1 and CDR2: SGHTA, FQGNSA. The CDR3 region is CASSPFSGSSYNEQFF. In nucleotides, the CDR3 is TGTGCCAGCAGCCCCTTTAGCGGGAGCTCCTACAATGAGCAGTTCTTC.

The V and J genes are TRBV29-1 and TRBJ2-5; TRBD1 matches at 8 bases. Germline V gene lookup returns CDR1 SQVTM and CDR2 ANQGSEA. J lost 1 base, V lost 3 bases, and 13 bases had no gene match. This CDR3 has 17 amino acids. CDR3 nucleotides: TGCAGCGTTGAGGTGACAGGGGTAGGAGGCCTCCAAGAGACCCAGTACTTC. It yields the protein CSVEVTGVGGLQETQYF.

This clone has just one count. The V and J genes are TRBV2 and TRBJ2-5; D might be TRBD2 (5 bases). CDR3 length: 13 residues. Germline-derived CDR1 and CDR2 are SNHLY and FYNNEI. The V end lost 7 bases, the J end lost 2 bases, and 11 bases lay between the germline ends. Here the CDR3 reads CASTHRGQETQYF. Written as DNA, the CDR3 is TGTGCCAGCACCCACCGGGGTCAAGAGACCCAGTACTTC. The full variable domain, in which reference TRBV2 and TRBJ2-5 provide the parts outside the CDR3, is EPEVTQTPSHQVTQMGQEVILRCVPISNHLYFYWYRQILGQKVEFLVSFYNNEISEKSEIFDDQFSVERPDGSNFTLKIRSTKLEDSAMYFCASTHRGQETQYFGPGTRLLVL.

The V call is TRBV6-5, the J call TRBJ1-1; 9 nucleotides align to TRBD1. This CDR3 has 13 residues. CDR1 and CDR2 from the germline V gene are MNHEY and SVGAGI. The V segment lost 4 bases and the J segment 6 bases; nucleotides outside the gene matches: 3. CDR3 region: CASSSDRGAEAFF. The CDR3 region has the DNA TGTGCCAGCAGTTCCGACAGGGGGGCTGAAGCTTTCTTT.

V gene TRBV18 combines with J gene TRBJ2-7; 8 nucleotides match TRBD1. After removal of 5 bases from V and 2 bases from J, the junction contained 5 bases not matched to a gene. There are 14 residues in the CDR3. CDR1 is KGHSH, CDR2 LQKENI, per germline. CDR3 nucleotide sequence: TGTGCCAGCTCAACCGGACAGGGCGCCTACGAGCAGTACTTC. Its protein product is CASSTGQGAYEQYF. Full variable domain (remainder filled in from reference TRBV18 and TRBJ2-7): NAGVMQNPRHLVRRRGQEARLRCSPMKGHSHVYWYRQLPEEGLKFMVYLQKENIIDESGMPKERFSAEFPKEGPSILRIQQVVRGDSAAYFCASSTGQGAYEQYFGPGTRLTVT.

The chain uses TRBV6-5 and TRBJ2-3; 12 bases align to TRBD1. Trimming at V came to 5 bases and at J to 5 bases, leaving 5 bases not matched to a gene. Germline loops: CDR1 MNHEY, CDR2 SVGAGI. CDR3 length: 15 residues. CDR3 nucleotide sequence: TGTGCCAGCAGTCCCGGGACAGGGGGCAAAGATACGCAGTATTTT. This translates into CASSPGTGGKDTQYF.

The V gene is TRBV5-1, the J gene TRBJ2-6; D may be TRBD2 (5 bases). V lost 4 bases, J lost 0 bases, and 17 bases lay in between. CDR3 length: 18 amino acids. Germline V lookup: CDR1 SGHRS, CDR2 YFSETQ. The chain's CDR3 is CASSPAGSPFSGANVLTF. The CDR3 nucleotides read TGCGCCAGCAGCCCGGCGGGTTCACCCTTCTCTGGGGCCAACGTCCTGACTTTC.

The chain has TRBV27 and TRBJ1-1; D ambiguous. CDR1 and CDR2 from the germline V gene are MNHEY and SMNVEV (reference sequence). V was shortened by 6 bases and J by 4 bases, with 18 bases between the two germline ends. This CDR3 is built from 15 residues. Here the CDR3 reads CASSRSRVASTEAFF. For the CDR3, the DNA is TGTGCCAGCAGCCGCTCGCGGGTGGCGAGCACTGAAGCTTTCTTT.

The chain uses TRBV4-1 and TRBJ1-5; TRBD1 aligns across 11 bases. Per the germline V gene, CDR1 is MGHRA and CDR2 is YSYEKL. The CDR3 runs to 15 residues. Germline trimming cut 6 bases from V and 4 bases from J; bases unmatched to any gene: 5. In nucleotides, the CDR3 is TGCGCCAGCAGGGGACAGGGGGAAGGTAATCAGCCCCAGCATTTT. Protein product: CASRGQGEGNQPQHF.

The chain uses TRBV30 and TRBJ2-2; D not resolved. In germline, CDR1 is GTSNPN, CDR2 SVGIG (reference sequence). Trimming cost V 4 bases and J 4 bases, with 16 bases left between them. This CDR3 spans 15 amino acids. The CDR3 nucleotides are TGTGCCTGGATGAGAAAGGATTCAGGCACCGGGGAGCTGTTTTTT. Protein product: CAWMRKDSGTGELFF. Supplemented by reference TRBV30 and TRBJ2-2, the full variable domain reads SQTIHQWPATLVQPVGSPLSLECTVEGTSNPNLYWYRQAAGRGLQLLFYSVGIGQISSEVPQNLSASRPQDRQFILSSKKLLLSDSGFYLCAWMRKDSGTGELFFGEGSRLTVL.

This rearrangement joins TRBV7-3 to TRBJ2-1, with 7 bases that match TRBD2. This CDR3 is built from 16 residues. Unmatched junction bases numbered 11, after V lost 5 bases and J lost 4 bases. Germline V CDR1 and CDR2: SGHTA, FQGTGA. As DNA, the CDR3 is TGTGCCAGCAGCCTGTCCTTTGGCGGGGGTTACAATGAGCAGTTCTTC. It translates to CASSLSFGGGYNEQFF.

This chain links TRBV6-5 with TRBJ2-1, with a weak D call TRBD2 (6 bases). Trimming took off 6 bases at V and 0 bases at J, with 12 bases between the two ends. Per the germline V gene, CDR1 is MNHEY and CDR2 is SVGAGI. CDR3 size: 15 residues. The CDR3 nucleotides read TGTGCCAGCAGGGGACTCCCTAGCTCCTACAATGAGCAGTTCTTC. As protein: CASRGLPSSYNEQFF.

The genes are TRBV6-2 or TRBV6-3 and TRBJ2-2, with TRBD1 as a possible D gene (5 bases). V was shortened by 7 bases and J by 7 bases, with 19 bases between the two germline ends. The CDR3 extends over 15 amino acids. Germline CDR1 MNHEY, CDR2 SVGEGT. CDR3 loop: CASNPYDSSGGELFF. The DNA of the CDR3 is TGTGCCAGCAACCCCTACGACAGTTCCGGCGGGGAGCTGTTTTTT.

V and J are TRBV5-1 and TRBJ2-1; 7 nucleotides match TRBD2. Per germline, CDR1 SGHRS and CDR2 YFSETQ. This CDR3 comprises 16 residues. V lost 6 bases and J lost 6; bases outside the gene matches: 15. CDR3 sequence: CASKLGGWTGGNEQFF. In nucleotides, the CDR3 is TGCGCCAGCAAACTGGGGGGGTGGACTGGAGGCAATGAGCAGTTCTTC.

This clone was seen only a few times. V gene TRBV7-2 combines with J gene TRBJ2-1; TRBD2 matches 7 bases. The J segment lost 8 bases and the V segment lost 1 base, leaving 5 bases of the junction unmatched. Germline V gene lookup returns CDR1 SGHTA and CDR2 FQGNSA. The CDR3 extends over 14 amino acids. The CDR3 loop reads CASSLGPGRYEQFF. Here the CDR3 DNA reads TGTGCCAGCAGCTTAGGTCCCGGGAGGTATGAGCAGTTCTTC.

The V and J genes are TRBV2 and TRBJ1-5, with TRBD1 matching over 7 bases. Germline CDR1 SNHLY, CDR2 FYNNEI. V was pared by 4 bases and J by 5 bases, with 11 bases of the junction left unmatched. There are 16 residues in the CDR3. CDR3 in DNA: TGTGCCAGCAGTGTCACGACGGGACAGATATATCAGCCCCAGCATTTT. Protein: CASSVTTGQIYQPQHF.

This clone was picked up one time. This chain links TRBV3-1 (or the pseudogene TRBV3-2) with TRBJ1-3, with TRBD1 as a possible D gene (5 bases). CDR1 and CDR2 from the germline V gene are LGHDT and YNNKEL (reference sequence). Trimming stripped 0 bases from V and 2 bases from J, with 8 bases between. There are 15 residues in the CDR3. The CDR3 loop reads CASSQDWGAGNTIYF. As DNA, the CDR3 is TGTGCCAGCAGCCAAGACTGGGGCGCTGGAAACACCATATATTTT.

This rearrangement joins TRBV2 to TRBJ1-5; 7 nucleotides match TRBD1. V dropped 3 bases and J dropped 7; count of bases not matched to a gene: 3. There are 13 residues in the CDR3. Germline V gives CDR1 SNHLY, CDR2 FYNNEI. The CDR3 sequence is CASSETGPQPQHF. CDR3 coding DNA: TGTGCCAGCAGTGAGACAGGGCCCCAGCCCCAGCATTTT.

This clone appeared once. The CDR3 DNA sequence: TGTGCCAGCAGCTCCCCTTTTTCGGGAGGGCCTCGGGAGACCCAGTACTTC. It specifies CASSSPFSGGPRETQYF. V usage is TRBV7-9 and J usage is TRBJ2-5, with TRBD2 identical over 8 bases. Germline CDR1 and CDR2: SEHNR and FQNEAQ (reference sequence). The CDR3 loop spans 17 amino acids. V lost 4 bases to trimming and J lost 5 bases; unmatched junction nucleotides: 15.

The chain joins TRBV28 to TRBJ1-3, with TRBD1 matching 7 bases. The germline V gene has CDR1 MDHEN and CDR2 SYDVKM. This CDR3 contains 13 residues. V gave up 7 bases and J gave up 2 bases; unmatched junction bases: 2. The CDR3, as DNA: TGTGCCAGCAACAGGGGAACTGGAAACACCATATATTTT. Amino acid sequence: CASNRGTGNTIYF.

This CDR3 is CASSSRTGYTGELFF. CDR3 DNA sequence: TGTGCCAGCAGTTCCAGGACAGGATACACCGGGGAGCTGTTTTTT. The V gene is TRBV6-9, the J gene TRBJ2-2; 7 bases match TRBD1. The germline V gene has CDR1 MNHGY and CDR2 SVAAGI. V trimming: 4 bases; J trimming: 3 bases; junction bases outside the gene matches: 5. This CDR3 is 15 amino acids long.

This clone was seen a single time. The chain couples TRBV6-1 to TRBJ1-5; tentatively, D is TRBD1 (6 bases). The V gene's germline CDR1 is MNHNS and CDR2 SASEGT. Trimming removed 2 bases at V and 7 bases at J, with 15 bases between. The length of the CDR3 is 15 residues. The CDR3 sequence: CASSERQAGPQPQHF. The CDR3 nucleotides are TGTGCCAGCAGTGAAAGACAGGCCGGTCCCCAGCCCCAGCATTTT.

This sequence joins TRBV5-1 and TRBJ1-3; D gene ambiguous. V lost 0 bases and J lost 3, with 4 bases in between. Germline values: CDR1 SGHRS, CDR2 YFSETQ. The CDR3 has 13 amino acids. As DNA, the CDR3 is TGCGCCAGCAGCTTGGACAGTGGAAACACCATATATTTT. Its protein is CASSLDSGNTIYF.

The V and J genes are TRBV6-4 and TRBJ2-2; D uncertain. Germline CDR1 and CDR2: MRHNA and SNTAGT. V was shortened by 0 bases and J by 4 bases, with 3 bases between the two germline ends. The CDR3 has 13 amino acids. The CDR3, as DNA: TGTGCCAGCAGTGACTCTAGCACCGGGGAGCTGTTTTTT. It is translated as CASSDSSTGELFF.

CDR3: CASSSQTGGYEQYF. CDR3 sequence (DNA): TGTGCCAGCAGCTCCCAGACTGGGGGGTACGAGCAGTACTTC. The chain employs TRBV7-2 and TRBJ2-7; D perhaps matches TRBD2 (6 bases). The CDR3 is 14 residues long. Per germline, CDR1 SGHTA and CDR2 FQGNSA. V was clipped by 4 bases and J by 4 bases, with 14 bases between them.

The V gene is TRBV4-3, the J gene TRBJ2-1; 7 nucleotides match TRBD2. V lost 0 bases and J lost 6; bases outside the gene matches: 5. CDR1 is LGHNA and CDR2 is YSLEER in the germline V gene. This CDR3 has 15 residues. CDR3 protein: CASSQDRSGTNEQFF. In DNA form, the CDR3 reads TGCGCCAGCAGCCAAGATCGAAGCGGGACCAATGAGCAGTTCTTC.

The chain's CDR3 is CASSQPGDSYEQYF. CDR3 DNA sequence: TGTGCCAGCAGTCAACCGGGTGACTCCTACGAGCAGTACTTC. V usage is TRBV28 and J usage is TRBJ2-7; no clear D gene. Trimming took off 5 bases at V and 0 bases at J, with 11 bases between the two ends. In germline, CDR1 is MDHEN, CDR2 SYDVKM. This CDR3 has 14 residues.